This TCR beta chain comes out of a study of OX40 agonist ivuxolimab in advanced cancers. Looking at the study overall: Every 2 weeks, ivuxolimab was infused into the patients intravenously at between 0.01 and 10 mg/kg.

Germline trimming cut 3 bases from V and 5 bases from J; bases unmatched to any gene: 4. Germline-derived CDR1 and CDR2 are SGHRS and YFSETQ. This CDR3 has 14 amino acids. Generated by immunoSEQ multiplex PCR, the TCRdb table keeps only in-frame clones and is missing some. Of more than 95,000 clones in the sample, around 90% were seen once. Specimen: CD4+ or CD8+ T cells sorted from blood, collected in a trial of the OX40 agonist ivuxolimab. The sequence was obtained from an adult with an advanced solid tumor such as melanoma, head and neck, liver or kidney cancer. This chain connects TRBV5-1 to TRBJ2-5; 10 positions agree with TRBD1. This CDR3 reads CASSWGQGRETQYF. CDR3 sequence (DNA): TGCGCCAGCAGCTGGGGACAGGGGAGGGAGACCCAGTACTTC.